This section outlines one T cell receptor (beta chain) sequence together with its context. The study drew the donors from its roughly 120-subject validation cohort, separate from the 666-subject first cohort. The record originates from a study of cytomegalovirus exposure and HLA in healthy donors. Sequenced by immunoSEQ multiplex PCR; TCRdb stores in-frame clones only, minus some. The sample holds 250,000 or so clones, roughly 84% seen once. The germline V gene has CDR1 MNHNS and CDR2 SASEGT. The CDR3 consists of 15 residues. The V end was cut by 6 bases, the J end by 1 base, with 14 bases between. The sequence was obtained from a man between 18 and 29 years old in good health and CMV-seropositive. The V gene is TRBV6-1, the J gene TRBJ2-3; a weak D match, TRBD2 (6 bases). Specimen: PBMCs. CDR3 protein: CASSQKGGGTDTQYF. The CDR3 region has the DNA TGTGCCAGCAGCCAAAAGGGAGGTGGCACAGATACGCAGTATTTT.